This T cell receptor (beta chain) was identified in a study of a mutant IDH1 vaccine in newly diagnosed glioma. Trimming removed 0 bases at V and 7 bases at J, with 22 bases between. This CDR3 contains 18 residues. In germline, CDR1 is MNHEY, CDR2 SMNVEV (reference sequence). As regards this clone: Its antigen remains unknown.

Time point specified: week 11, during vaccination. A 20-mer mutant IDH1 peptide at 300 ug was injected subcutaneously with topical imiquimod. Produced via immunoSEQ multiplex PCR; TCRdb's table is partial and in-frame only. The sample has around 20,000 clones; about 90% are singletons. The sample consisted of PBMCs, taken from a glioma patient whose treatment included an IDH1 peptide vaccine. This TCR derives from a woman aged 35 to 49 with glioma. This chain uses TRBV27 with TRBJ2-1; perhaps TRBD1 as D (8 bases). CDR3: CASSLSEQGAHGRNEQFF. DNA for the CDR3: TGTGCCAGCAGTTTATCTGAGCAGGGGGCCCACGGGAGGAATGAGCAGTTCTTC.